This T cell receptor beta chain appears in the sequencing data of a study of cytomegalovirus exposure and HLA in healthy donors. Note on this clone: Antigen unknown.

The primer mix had 60 Vbeta and 13 Jbeta primers. This table comes from immunoSEQ multiplex PCR, and its TCRdb copy is limited to in-frame clones, with some not included. This repertoire comprises roughly 60,000 clones; its ten largest clones make up 3.6%. After removal of 0 bases from V and 9 bases from J, the junction contained 7 bases not matched to a gene. This CDR3 spans 16 amino acids. Germline assignment: CDR1 MGHRA and CDR2 YSYEKL. Study-wide points: Presence/absence comparisons presumed near-even sequencing depth among donors. Later genetic work tied a missense DCLRE1C variant to beta-chain V and J trimming. Later, an analysis found that common viral pathogens appeared to be linked with several of the most significant clusters. Reportedly, HLA-A and HLA-B alleles of most subjects were accurately predicted from TCR beta.

The receptor's source is a woman aged 18-30 years in good health and CMV-seronegative. Sequencing input: PBMCs. The rearrangement links TRBV4-1 to TRBJ1-6; 8 bases align to TRBD1. The CDR3 coding sequence is TGCGCCAGCAGCCAAGAGCTACAGGGGGGAAGTTCACCCCTCCACTTT. It translates to CASSQELQGGSSPLHF.